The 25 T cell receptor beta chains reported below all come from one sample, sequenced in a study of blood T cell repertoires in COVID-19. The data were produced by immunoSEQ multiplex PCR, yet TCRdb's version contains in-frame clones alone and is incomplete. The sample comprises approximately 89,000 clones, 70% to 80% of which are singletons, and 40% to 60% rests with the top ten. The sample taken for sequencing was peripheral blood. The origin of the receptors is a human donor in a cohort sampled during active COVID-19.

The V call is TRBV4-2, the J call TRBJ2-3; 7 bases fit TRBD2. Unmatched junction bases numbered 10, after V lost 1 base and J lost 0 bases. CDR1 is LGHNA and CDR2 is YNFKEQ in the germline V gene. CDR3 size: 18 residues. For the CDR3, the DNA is TGTGCCAGCAGCCAAGCGTTAGGAGCGGGAACTAGCACAGATACGCAGTATTTT. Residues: CASSQALGAGTSTDTQYF.

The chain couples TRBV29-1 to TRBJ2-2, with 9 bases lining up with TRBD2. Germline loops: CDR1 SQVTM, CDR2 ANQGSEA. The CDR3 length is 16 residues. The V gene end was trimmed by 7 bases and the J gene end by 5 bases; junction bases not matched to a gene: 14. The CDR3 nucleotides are TGCAGCGCCCGGTTGAGAGCGGGAGGATGGACCGGGGAGCTGTTTTTT. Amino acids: CSARLRAGGWTGELFF.

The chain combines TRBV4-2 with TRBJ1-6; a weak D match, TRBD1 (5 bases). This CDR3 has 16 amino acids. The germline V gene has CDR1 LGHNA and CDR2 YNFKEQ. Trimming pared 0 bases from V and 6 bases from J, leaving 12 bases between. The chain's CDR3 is CASSQDKTVGNSPLHF. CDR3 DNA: TGTGCCAGCAGCCAAGATAAGACAGTCGGTAATTCACCCCTCCACTTT.

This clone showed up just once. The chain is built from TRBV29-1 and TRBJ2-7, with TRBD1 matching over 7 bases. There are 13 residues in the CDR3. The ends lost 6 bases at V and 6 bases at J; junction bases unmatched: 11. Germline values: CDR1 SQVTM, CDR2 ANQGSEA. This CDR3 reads CSVLPGQFSEQYF. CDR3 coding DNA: TGCAGCGTGCTCCCGGGACAGTTTAGCGAGCAGTACTTC.

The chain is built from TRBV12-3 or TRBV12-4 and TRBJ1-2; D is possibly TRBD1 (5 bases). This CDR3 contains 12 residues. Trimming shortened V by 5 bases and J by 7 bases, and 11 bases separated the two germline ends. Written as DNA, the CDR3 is TGTGCCAGCAGTGGGGCGCGGGGTGGCTACACCTTC. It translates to CASSGARGGYTF.

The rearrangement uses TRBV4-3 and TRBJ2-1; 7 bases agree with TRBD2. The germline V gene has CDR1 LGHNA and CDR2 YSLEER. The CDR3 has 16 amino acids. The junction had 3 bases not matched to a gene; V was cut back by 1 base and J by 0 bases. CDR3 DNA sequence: TGCGCCAGCAGCCAAGTTGGCGGGAGCTCCTACAATGAGCAGTTCTTC. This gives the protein CASSQVGGSSYNEQFF.

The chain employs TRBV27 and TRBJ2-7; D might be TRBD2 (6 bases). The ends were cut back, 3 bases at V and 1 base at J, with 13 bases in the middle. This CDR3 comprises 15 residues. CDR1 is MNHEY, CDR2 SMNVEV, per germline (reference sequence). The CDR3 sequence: CASSFTSRLSYEQYF. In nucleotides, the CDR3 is TGTGCCAGCAGTTTTACTAGCCGATTATCCTACGAGCAGTACTTC.

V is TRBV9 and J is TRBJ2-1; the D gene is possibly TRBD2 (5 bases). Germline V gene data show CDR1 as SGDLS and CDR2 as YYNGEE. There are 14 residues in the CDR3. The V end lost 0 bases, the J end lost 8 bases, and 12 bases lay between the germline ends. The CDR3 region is CASSVGGSDDEQFF. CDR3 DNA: TGTGCCAGCAGCGTAGGTGGGAGCGACGATGAGCAGTTCTTC.

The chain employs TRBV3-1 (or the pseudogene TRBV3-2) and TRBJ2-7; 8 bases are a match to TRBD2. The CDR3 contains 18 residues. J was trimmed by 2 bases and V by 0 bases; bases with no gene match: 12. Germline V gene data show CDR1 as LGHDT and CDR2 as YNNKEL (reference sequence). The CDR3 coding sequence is TGTGCCAGCAGCCAAGAAGGGAGTCTAGCGGGTAGCGCCTACGAGCAGTACTTC. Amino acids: CASSQEGSLAGSAYEQYF.

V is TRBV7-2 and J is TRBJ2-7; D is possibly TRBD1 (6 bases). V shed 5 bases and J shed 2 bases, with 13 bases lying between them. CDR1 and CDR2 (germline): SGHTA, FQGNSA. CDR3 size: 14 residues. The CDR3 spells CASSEEQGPYEQYF. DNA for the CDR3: TGTGCCAGCAGCGAGGAACAGGGCCCCTACGAGCAGTACTTC.

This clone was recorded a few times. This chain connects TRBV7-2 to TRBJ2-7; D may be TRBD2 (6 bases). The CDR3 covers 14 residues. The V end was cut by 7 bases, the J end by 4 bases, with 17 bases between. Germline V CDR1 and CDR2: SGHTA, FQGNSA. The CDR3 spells CASTPSGSRYEQYF. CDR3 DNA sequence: TGTGCCAGCACCCCAAGCGGGTCCCGTTACGAGCAGTACTTC. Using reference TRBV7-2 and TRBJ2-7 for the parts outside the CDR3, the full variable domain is GAGVSQSPSNKVTEKGKDVELRCDPISGHTALYWYRQSLGQGLEFLIYFQGNSAPDKSGLPSDRFSAERTGGSVSTLTIQRTQQEDSAVYLCASTPSGSRYEQYFGPGTRLTVT.

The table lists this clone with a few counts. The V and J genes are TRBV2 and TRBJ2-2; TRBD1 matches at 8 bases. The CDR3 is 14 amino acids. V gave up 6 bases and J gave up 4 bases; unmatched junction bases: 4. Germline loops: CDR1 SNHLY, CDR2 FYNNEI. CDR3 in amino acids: CASRRQGSTGELFF. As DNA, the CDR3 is TGTGCCAGCAGGAGACAGGGGTCCACCGGGGAGCTGTTTTTT.

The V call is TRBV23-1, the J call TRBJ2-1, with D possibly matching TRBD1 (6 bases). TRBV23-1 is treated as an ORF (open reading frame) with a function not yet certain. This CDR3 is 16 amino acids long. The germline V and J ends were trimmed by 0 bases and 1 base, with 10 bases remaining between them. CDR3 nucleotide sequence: TGCGCCAGCAGTCAATCGAGTCAGGGGTCCTACAATGAGCAGTTCTTC. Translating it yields CASSQSSQGSYNEQFF.

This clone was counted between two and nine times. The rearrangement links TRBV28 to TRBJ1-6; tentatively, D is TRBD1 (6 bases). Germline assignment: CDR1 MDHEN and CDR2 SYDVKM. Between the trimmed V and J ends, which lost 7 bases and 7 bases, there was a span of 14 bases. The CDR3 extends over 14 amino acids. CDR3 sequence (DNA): TGTGCCAGCACCCTAGGGGGTTCGAATTCACCCCTCCACTTT. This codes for CASTLGGSNSPLHF.

CDR3 residues: CAINEGTNEKLFF. The DNA of the CDR3 is TGTGCCATCAACGAGGGAACAAATGAAAAACTGTTTTTT. V gene TRBV10-3 combines with J gene TRBJ1-4; D is unresolved. The germline V and J ends were trimmed by 7 bases and 5 bases, with 11 bases remaining between them. The CDR3 contains 13 residues. Germline CDR1 reads ENHRY; CDR2 reads SYGVKD.

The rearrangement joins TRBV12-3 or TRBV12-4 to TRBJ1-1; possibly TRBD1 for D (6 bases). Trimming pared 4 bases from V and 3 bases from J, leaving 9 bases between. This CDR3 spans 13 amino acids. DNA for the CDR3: TGTGCCAGCAGTTCGGGGGGGCACACTGAAGCTTTCTTT. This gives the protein CASSSGGHTEAFF.

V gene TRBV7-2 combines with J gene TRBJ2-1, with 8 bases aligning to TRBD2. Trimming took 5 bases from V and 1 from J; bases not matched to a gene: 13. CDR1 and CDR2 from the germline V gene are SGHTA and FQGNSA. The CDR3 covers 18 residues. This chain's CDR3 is CASSPRGSGMGSYNEQFF. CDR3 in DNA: TGTGCCAGCAGCCCCCGGGGTAGCGGGATGGGGTCCTACAATGAGCAGTTCTTC. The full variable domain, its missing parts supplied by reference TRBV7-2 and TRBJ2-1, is GAGVSQSPSNKVTEKGKDVELRCDPISGHTALYWYRQSLGQGLEFLIYFQGNSAPDKSGLPSDRFSAERTGGSVSTLTIQRTQQEDSAVYLCASSPRGSGMGSYNEQFFGPGTRLTVL.

CDR3 sequence: CASSESPEPQETQYF. In nucleotides, the CDR3 is TGTGCCAGCAGTGAATCGCCAGAACCTCAAGAGACCCAGTACTTC. This chain uses TRBV25-1 with TRBJ2-5; D gene uncertain. Trimming cost V 1 base and J 2 bases, with 11 bases left between them. This CDR3 contains 15 residues. The V gene's germline CDR1 is MGHDK and CDR2 SYGVNS.

CDR3 region: CASSPVPREDANEQFF. As DNA, the CDR3 is TGTGCCAGCAGCCCCGTCCCGCGGGAGGACGCAAATGAGCAGTTCTTC. V is TRBV5-6 and J is TRBJ2-1; 8 bases fit TRBD2. The V segment lost 4 bases and the J segment 7 bases; nucleotides outside the gene matches: 13. The CDR3 sequence is 16 residues long. Germline assignment: CDR1 SGHDT and CDR2 YYEEEE.

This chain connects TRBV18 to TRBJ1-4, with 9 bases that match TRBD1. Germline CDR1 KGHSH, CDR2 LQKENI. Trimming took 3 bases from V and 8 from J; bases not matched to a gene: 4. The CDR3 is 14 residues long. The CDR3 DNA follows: TGTGCCAGCTCACCGGGACAGGGTCGGGAAAAACTGTTTTTT. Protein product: CASSPGQGREKLFF. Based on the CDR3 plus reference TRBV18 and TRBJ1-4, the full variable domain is NAGVMQNPRHLVRRRGQEARLRCSPMKGHSHVYWYRQLPEEGLKFMVYLQKENIIDESGMPKERFSAEFPKEGPSILRIQQVVRGDSAAYFCASSPGQGREKLFFGSGTQLSVL.

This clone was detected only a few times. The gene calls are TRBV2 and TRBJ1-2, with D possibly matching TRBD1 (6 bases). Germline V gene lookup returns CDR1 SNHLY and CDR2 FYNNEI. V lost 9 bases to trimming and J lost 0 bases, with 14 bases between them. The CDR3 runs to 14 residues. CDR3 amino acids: CARQGVVANYGYTF. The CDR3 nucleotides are TGTGCCAGACAGGGTGTAGTGGCTAACTATGGCTACACCTTC.

This CDR3 reads CASSPRPSEQFF. The CDR3 DNA reads as TGTGCCAGCAGCCCTCGCCCCAGTGAGCAGTTCTTC. V and J are TRBV12-3 or TRBV12-4 and TRBJ2-1; D ambiguous. The CDR3 is made up of 12 amino acids. V was trimmed by 6 bases and J by 9 bases, leaving 12 bases between them.

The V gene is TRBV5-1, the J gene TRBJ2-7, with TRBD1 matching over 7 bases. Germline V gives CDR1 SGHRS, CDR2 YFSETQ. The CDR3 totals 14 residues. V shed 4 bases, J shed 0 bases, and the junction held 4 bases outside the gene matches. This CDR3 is CASSQQGSSYEQYF. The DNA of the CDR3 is TGCGCCAGCAGCCAACAGGGGAGCTCCTACGAGCAGTACTTC.

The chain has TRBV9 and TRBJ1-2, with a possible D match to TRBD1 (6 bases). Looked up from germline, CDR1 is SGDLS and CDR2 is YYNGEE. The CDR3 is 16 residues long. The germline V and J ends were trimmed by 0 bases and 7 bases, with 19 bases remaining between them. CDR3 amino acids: CASSVGRRGGRSGYTF. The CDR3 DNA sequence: TGTGCCAGCAGCGTAGGAAGAAGGGGGGGCAGGAGTGGCTACACCTTC.

The CDR3 sequence: CASSEGTSYEQYF. Here the CDR3 DNA reads TGTGCCAGCAGTGAGGGGACTTCCTACGAGCAGTACTTC. The V gene is TRBV6-1, the J gene TRBJ2-7; perhaps TRBD2 as D (6 bases). V lost 3 bases to trimming and J lost 1 base, with 7 bases between them. The germline CDR1 and CDR2 sequences are MNHNS and SASEGT. The CDR3 extends over 13 amino acids.